The clone carrying this TCR beta chain was seen ten or more times. Its antigen is undetermined. TCRdb passed the 5' RACE reads through MiXCR, listing each CDR3 protein once. The data hold 500,000 to 550,000 distinct CDR3 sequences, with just over 20% observed a single time. The data were taken from a study of T cells after yellow fever vaccination. Turning to the study itself: The SMART-Seq v4 Ultra Low Input method served to prepare the low-cell-number fractions.

The germline V gene has CDR1 LGHNT and CDR2 FRNRAP. The V gene lost 3 bases and the J gene lost 8 bases, with 25 bases spanning the gap. The length of the CDR3 is 17 residues. Findings and caveats of the study: Weaker, the secondary response peaked sooner, at day 5 versus 15. Only a small proportion of the clonotypes turned up in both the CD4 and the CD8 compartments, likely arising from convergent recombination.

This receptor was taken from a man between 18 and 29 years old who received the YFV17D yellow fever vaccine. This chain joins TRBV12-5 and TRBJ1-1; tentative D call: TRBD1 (5 bases). The starting material was PBMCs, obtained more than 20 days after the first yellow fever vaccination. In DNA, the CDR3 is TGTGCTAGTGGTTTCCAAGCAGGAGACAGAGTTTTACTAGAAGCTTTCTTT. This encodes CASGFQAGDRVLLEAFF. The full variable domain, in which reference TRBV12-5 and TRBJ1-1 provide the parts outside the CDR3, is DARVTQTPRHKVTEMGQEVTMRCQPILGHNTVFWYRQTMMQGLELLAYFRNRAPLDDSGMPKDRFSAEMPDATLATLKIQPSEPRDSAVYFCASGFQAGDRVLLEAFFGQGTRLTVV.